This is a list of T cell receptor beta chains from one sample in a study of T cell responses to AZD1222 COVID-19 vaccine. Sequencing used immunoSEQ multiplex PCR; TCRdb keeps in-frame clones, though not all of them. The table shows around 160,000 clones, with 91% occurring only once. Source: peripheral blood, taken on day 0 of AZD1222 vaccination. The receptor source for this set is an adult in good health. Both conserved end residues are part of each CDR3. A D gene is named only where the DNA matches it firmly. Clone size, where shown, is once, few, many, or a class for clones that have expanded.

D: NA; J: TRBJ1-1; size: NA; V: TRBV5-5; DNA: TGTGCCAGCAGCTTCAACAGGTGGACTGAAGCTTTCTTT; CDR3: CASSFNRWTEAFF
D: NA; J: TRBJ1-1; size: few; V: TRBV29-1; DNA: TGCAGCGTTGAGAGGGGGGCTGAAGCTTTCTTT; CDR3: CSVERGAEAFF
D: NA; J: TRBJ2-6; size: NA; V: TRBV5-1; DNA: TGCGCCAGCACCCTGGGGACCTCTGGGGCCAACGTCCTGACTTTC; CDR3: CASTLGTSGANVLTF
D: NA; J: TRBJ2-1; size: NA; V: TRBV9; DNA: TGTGCCAGCAGCGTATCAGAGGAGGGGATTAACAATGAGCAGTTCTTC; CDR3: CASSVSEEGINNEQFF
D: NA; J: TRBJ1-1; size: NA; V: TRBV12-3/TRBV12-4; DNA: TGTGCCAGCGGGGTCGGGGATGAAGCTTTCTTT; CDR3: CASGVGDEAFF
D: NA; J: TRBJ1-1; size: NA; V: TRBV9; DNA: TGTGCCAGCAGCCCGTCGGGGTTTGACACTGAAGCTTTCTTT; CDR3: CASSPSGFDTEAFF
D: NA; J: TRBJ1-3; size: once; V: TRBV5-1; DNA: TGCGCCAGCAGCTCAACAGGATCTGGAAACACCATATATTTT; CDR3: CASSSTGSGNTIYF
D: TRBD1; J: TRBJ1-5; size: NA; V: TRBV4-1; DNA: TGCGCCAGCAGCCCAGACAGGGGGCATGGTCAGCCCCAGCATTTT; CDR3: CASSPDRGHGQPQHF
D: NA; J: TRBJ2-1; size: NA; V: TRBV7-3; DNA: TGTGCCAGCAGCCCGGAGGGGACACAATACAATGAGCAGTTCTTC; CDR3: CASSPEGTQYNEQFF
D: NA; J: TRBJ2-1; size: NA; V: TRBV11-2; DNA: TGTGCCAGCAGCTTAGAAGGGGGGCACCATGAGCAGTTCTTC; CDR3: CASSLEGGHHEQFF
D: NA; J: TRBJ1-4; size: NA; V: TRBV4-1; DNA: TGCGCCAGCAGCCAAGATGGCGGCAGGTATAATGAAAAACTGTTTTTT; CDR3: CASSQDGGRYNEKLFF
D: NA; J: TRBJ2-3; size: NA; V: TRBV11-1; DNA: TGTGCCAGCAGCCCCCAATGGCCCACAGATACGCAGTATTTT; CDR3: CASSPQWPTDTQYF
D: NA; J: TRBJ2-3; size: NA; V: TRBV10-3; DNA: TGTGCCATCAGAGACGGTGGGGTGACAGATACGCAGTATTTT; CDR3: CAIRDGGVTDTQYF
D: NA; J: TRBJ1-1; size: NA; V: TRBV7-2; DNA: TGTGCCAGCATGCGTAAGAGTCCCTTCAACACTGAAGCTTTCTTT; CDR3: CASMRKSPFNTEAFF
D: TRBD1; J: TRBJ1-4; size: NA; V: TRBV5-1; DNA: TGCGCCAGCAGCCCAGGGACAGAAAATGAAAAACTGTTTTTT; CDR3: CASSPGTENEKLFF
D: NA; J: TRBJ1-3; size: NA; V: TRBV18; DNA: TGTGCCAGCTCACCCCTACAGGACGTCCGAAACACCATATATTTT; CDR3: CASSPLQDVRNTIYF
D: NA; J: TRBJ1-2; size: NA; V: TRBV2; DNA: TGTGCCAGCAGTGAAGCGCACAAGGGGCACTATGGCTACACCTTC; CDR3: CASSEAHKGHYGYTF
D: NA; J: TRBJ1-1; size: once; V: TRBV6-5; DNA: TGTGCCAGCAGCCAGGTCGGCGGAACTGAAGCTTTCTTT; CDR3: CASSQVGGTEAFF
D: NA; J: TRBJ2-7; size: once; V: TRBV3-1/TRBV3-2; DNA: TGTGCCAGCAGCCAAGGTGGGTACGAGCAGTACTTC; CDR3: CASSQGGYEQYF
D: NA; J: TRBJ1-2; size: NA; V: TRBV13; DNA: TGTGCCAGCAGCTTCACAGGAAACTATGGCTACACCTTC; CDR3: CASSFTGNYGYTF
D: TRBD1; J: TRBJ1-3; size: once; V: TRBV3-1/TRBV3-2; DNA: TGTGCCACCCAGGGGGCGTTTGGAAACACCATATATTTT; CDR3: CATQGAFGNTIYF
D: TRBD1; J: TRBJ1-2; size: NA; V: TRBV5-1; DNA: TGCGCCAGCAGCTTATACAGGGGAGGCTATGGCTACACCTTC; CDR3: CASSLYRGGYGYTF
D: NA; J: TRBJ1-4; size: NA; V: TRBV5-1; DNA: TGCGCCAGCAGAAGGACGGAGGGAGATGAAAAACTGTTTTTT; CDR3: CASRRTEGDEKLFF
D: TRBD1; J: TRBJ1-4; size: few; V: TRBV18; DNA: TGTGCCAGCTCACCGGGACAGGGCAACGAAAAACTGTTTTTT; CDR3: CASSPGQGNEKLFF
D: NA; J: TRBJ1-3; size: NA; V: TRBV6-5; DNA: TGTGCCAGCGCGGGGTGGGGAAACACCATATATTTT; CDR3: CASAGWGNTIYF
D: NA; J: TRBJ1-3; size: NA; V: TRBV12-2; DNA: TGTGCAAGTCGCTTTGGGGACAGGGTCCGTGGAAACACCATATATTTT; CDR3: CASRFGDRVRGNTIYF
D: NA; J: TRBJ2-1; size: NA; V: TRBV29-1; DNA: TGCAGCGTTGAAGGAGTATCCCACAATGAGCAGTTCTTC; CDR3: CSVEGVSHNEQFF
D: NA; J: TRBJ1-5; size: NA; V: TRBV9; DNA: TGTGCCAGCAGCGTAGCAGGGGTGGGAATCTATCAGCCCCAGCATTTT; CDR3: CASSVAGVGIYQPQHF
D: NA; J: TRBJ1-2; size: NA; V: TRBV28; DNA: TGTGCCAGCAGTTTAGAAAAGGCCTATGGCTACACCTTC; CDR3: CASSLEKAYGYTF
D: TRBD1; J: TRBJ1-2; size: NA; V: TRBV19; DNA: TGTGCCAGCCACGAGCCCCAGACAGGGACGCTTGGCTACACCTTC; CDR3: CASHEPQTGTLGYTF
D: TRBD2; J: TRBJ2-2; size: NA; V: TRBV24-1; DNA: TGTGCCACCAGTGATTTTAGGACTAGCGGCACCGGGGAGCTGTTTTTT; CDR3: CATSDFRTSGTGELFF
D: TRBD1; J: TRBJ2-6; size: NA; V: TRBV7-3; DNA: TGTGCCAGCAGCTTAGGGACAGGGGGTCCTGGGGCCAACGTCCTGACTTTC; CDR3: CASSLGTGGPGANVLTF
D: NA; J: TRBJ1-2; size: NA; V: TRBV7-2; DNA: TGTGCCAGCACCCAGAGAGGAGTTAACTATGGCTACACCTTC; CDR3: CASTQRGVNYGYTF
D: NA; J: TRBJ2-2; size: NA; V: TRBV28; DNA: TGTGCCAGCAGACGCGACTATAACACCGGGGAGCTGTTTTTT; CDR3: CASRRDYNTGELFF
D: TRBD1; J: TRBJ1-5; size: NA; V: TRBV6-5; DNA: TGTGCCAGCACCCCCCGACAGGGAAACCAGCCCCAGCATTTT; CDR3: CASTPRQGNQPQHF
D: NA; J: TRBJ2-1; size: NA; V: TRBV6-2/TRBV6-3; DNA: TGTGCCAGCAGTTACCGGGCATCTGAGCAGTTCTTC; CDR3: CASSYRASEQFF
D: TRBD1; J: TRBJ1-3; size: NA; V: TRBV15; DNA: TGTGCCACCAGCAGAGGGGACAGCCGATCTGGAAACACCATATATTTT; CDR3: CATSRGDSRSGNTIYF
D: NA; J: TRBJ2-1; size: NA; V: TRBV9; DNA: TGTGCCAGCAGCGAGGGTCCACGGAATGAGGTCAATGAGCAGTTCTTC; CDR3: CASSEGPRNEVNEQFF
D: TRBD2; J: TRBJ2-1; size: NA; V: TRBV7-6; DNA: TGTGCCAGCAGCTTAGTAGCGGGGGGCTCCTACAATGAGCAGTTCTTC; CDR3: CASSLVAGGSYNEQFF
D: NA; J: TRBJ2-7; size: NA; V: TRBV5-4; DNA: TGTGCCAGCAGCTTGGCAGGGAGCTACGAGCAGTACTTC; CDR3: CASSLAGSYEQYF
D: NA; J: TRBJ2-1; size: NA; V: TRBV7-8; DNA: TGTGCCAGCAGCCTCACCGGGCCCGGCAAGGTGCAGTTCTTC; CDR3: CASSLTGPGKVQFF
D: NA; J: TRBJ1-6; size: NA; V: TRBV11-1; DNA: TGTGCCAGCAGCTTAGCACAGGGAGCGAATTCACCCCTCCACTTT; CDR3: CASSLAQGANSPLHF
D: NA; J: TRBJ1-5; size: once; V: TRBV28; DNA: TGTGCCAGCAGTACTAATCAGCCCCAGCATTTT; CDR3: CASSTNQPQHF
D: NA; J: TRBJ2-3; size: NA; V: TRBV11-3; DNA: TGTGCCAGCAGCTTAGGAGGCACAGATACGCAGTATTTT; CDR3: CASSLGGTDTQYF
D: TRBD1; J: TRBJ1-6; size: NA; V: TRBV6-5; DNA: TGTGCCAGCAACAAACAGGGGGCTGGGGGTTCACCCCTCCACTTT; CDR3: CASNKQGAGGSPLHF
D: TRBD1; J: TRBJ2-5; size: NA; V: TRBV5-1; DNA: TGCGCCAGCAGCTTCCGGACAGGGTTGTTGGAGACCCAGTACTTC; CDR3: CASSFRTGLLETQYF
D: NA; J: TRBJ1-2; size: once; V: TRBV3-1/TRBV3-2; DNA: TGTGCCAGCAGCCTAGGAGGAGGATTCCGGGACTATGGCTACACCTTC; CDR3: CASSLGGGFRDYGYTF
D: NA; J: TRBJ1-3; size: NA; V: TRBV29-1; DNA: TGCAGCGCGAGGGTACCAAACAGGGTACGCGGTGACACCATATATTTT; CDR3: CSARVPNRVRGDTIYF
D: TRBD1; J: TRBJ2-7; size: NA; V: TRBV9; DNA: TGTGCCAGCAGCCCCAGCGACAGGGGAGGATACGAGCAGTACTTC; CDR3: CASSPSDRGGYEQYF
D: NA; J: TRBJ2-3; size: NA; V: TRBV2; DNA: TGTGCCAGCAGTGGACAGGTCCCCCAAACTAGCACAGATACGCAGTATTTT; CDR3: CASSGQVPQTSTDTQYF
D: TRBD1; J: TRBJ1-1; size: NA; V: TRBV29-1; DNA: TGCAGCGGCCGTCGGACAGGGGGCACTGAAGCTTTCTTT; CDR3: CSGRRTGGTEAFF
D: NA; J: TRBJ2-7; size: NA; V: TRBV18; DNA: TGTGCCAGCTCGGGGGGCGACGAGCAGTACTTC; CDR3: CASSGGDEQYF
D: NA; J: TRBJ2-1; size: NA; V: TRBV18; DNA: TGTGCCAGCTCACCTGGACATAACAATGAGCAGTTCTTC; CDR3: CASSPGHNNEQFF
D: TRBD1; J: TRBJ1-4; size: NA; V: TRBV19; DNA: TGTGCCAGTCTAGGGGGCTTCAAGGAAAAACTGTTTTTT; CDR3: CASLGGFKEKLFF
D: TRBD1; J: TRBJ1-5; size: NA; V: TRBV29-1; DNA: TGCAGCGTTGCGACAGGGAGCAATCAGCCCCAGCATTTT; CDR3: CSVATGSNQPQHF